This T cell receptor beta chain comes out of a study of CD8 T cells in Susac syndrome. Whole-study context: Patients with Susac syndrome were, at the time of blood collection, therapy-naive, maintained on corticosteroids, or maintained on intravenous immunoglobulin alone. Overall study results and limits: No clonal expansion appeared among CD4+ T cells in Susac patients.

With respect to this clonotype: As yet, its antigen is unknown.

Reverse transcription of about 0.5 to 1 ug RNA was carried out with random hexamers. TCRdb called the immunoSEQ multiplex PCR reads again in MiXCR, with one record for every CDR3 protein. The data contain 240,000 or so distinct CDR3 sequences, 90% to 97% of them singletons. In blood CD8+ and CD4+ T cells, TCR beta underwent sequencing. Input material: CD4+ T cells from PBMCs. The receptor's source is a human donor with Susac syndrome.

DNA for the CDR3: TGTGCCAGTATGTCGGGACAGGGGAGCTATGGCTACACCTTC. This translates into CASMSGQGSYGYTF. V and J are TRBV19 and TRBJ1-2; 10 bases fit TRBD1. The CDR3 covers 14 residues. The junction had 6 bases not matched to a gene; V was cut back by 7 bases and J by 4 bases. The germline gives CDR1 LNHDA, CDR2 SQIVND (reference sequence).